These 24 T cell receptor beta chains share one sample of origin, sequenced in a study of T cell responses to AZD1222 COVID-19 vaccine. Method: immunoSEQ multiplex PCR; TCRdb's copy keeps in-frame clones and lacks some. Here the sample spans about 46,000 clones, approximately 90% being singletons. Here the sequenced sample was peripheral blood, taken 28 days after the second AZD1222 dose. The origin of the receptors is an adult who received the AZD1222 COVID-19 vaccine.

CDR3 in amino acids: CASSVDDGHTEAFF. CDR3 nucleotides: TGTGCCAGTAGTGTCGACGATGGGCACACTGAAGCTTTCTTT. The chain combines TRBV19 with TRBJ1-1, with no clear D. V gave up 5 bases and J gave up 3 bases, with 13 bases separating them. This CDR3 is built from 14 residues. Germline V gives CDR1 LNHDA, CDR2 SQIVND (reference sequence). The whole variable domain, filled in from reference TRBV19 and TRBJ1-1, reads DGGITQSPKYLFRKEGQNVTLSCEQNLNHDAMYWYRQDPGQGLRLIYYSQIVNDFQKGDIAEGYSVSREKKESFPLTVTSAQKNPTAFYLCASSVDDGHTEAFFGQGTRLTVV.

This chain connects TRBV6-2 or TRBV6-3 to TRBJ2-1; 7 bases map to TRBD2. V shed 5 bases, J shed 5 bases, and the junction held 6 bases outside the gene matches. This CDR3 is 14 amino acids long. CDR1 is MNHEY and CDR2 is SVGEGT in the germline V gene. The CDR3 nucleotides are TGTGCCAGCAGTCGGAAGCGGGATAACAATGAGCAGTTCTTC. Its translation: CASSRKRDNNEQFF.

The V and J genes are TRBV5-1 and TRBJ1-3; no clear D. CDR1 is SGHRS and CDR2 is YFSETQ in the germline V gene. V was pared by 8 bases and J by 1 base, with 10 bases between. The CDR3 loop spans 13 amino acids. In nucleotides, the CDR3 is TGCGCCAGTAGGGAGGGTTCTGGAAACACCATATATTTT. Its protein product is CASREGSGNTIYF.

For the CDR3, the DNA is TGTGCCAGCAGCCCAGGGGGCTCTGGAAACACCATATATTTT. Protein: CASSPGGSGNTIYF. The chain recombines TRBV6-5 with TRBJ1-3, with 7 bases aligning to TRBD1. The ends lost 6 bases at V and 0 bases at J; junction bases unmatched: 2. Germline CDR1 is MNHEY and CDR2 is SVGAGI. There are 14 residues in the CDR3.

The chain employs TRBV7-2 and TRBJ1-2, with unresolved D. The germline V gene encodes CDR1 SGHTA and CDR2 FQGNSA. V shed 3 bases and J shed 8 bases, with 10 bases lying between them. The CDR3 runs 12 residues. The CDR3 DNA is TGTGCCAGCAGCTTTTTAATCGGGGGCTACACCTTC. Amino acid sequence: CASSFLIGGYTF.

The DNA of the CDR3 is TGTGCCAGCCCGGGACAGACGGAAGGCTTCTATGGCTACACCTTC. Protein: CASPGQTEGFYGYTF. The chain uses TRBV27 and TRBJ1-2; 7 nucleotides agree with TRBD1. There are 15 residues in the CDR3. Germline trimming cut 8 bases from V and 4 bases from J; bases unmatched to any gene: 13. Germline V lookup: CDR1 MNHEY, CDR2 SMNVEV (reference sequence).

The chain uses TRBV4-2 and TRBJ1-6; D gene uncertain. V lost 3 bases and J 9 bases, leaving 12 bases between the germline ends. The V gene's germline CDR1 is LGHNA and CDR2 YNFKEQ. The CDR3 sequence is 14 residues long. CDR3 DNA: TGTGCCAGCAGCCACCCCGACGGGAGTTCACCCCTCCACTTT. It codes for CASSHPDGSSPLHF.

As DNA, the CDR3 is TGTGCCAGCAGCTTAGGTTTTCGGCGCGAGCAGTACTTC. The encoded protein is CASSLGFRREQYF. The V call is TRBV11-2, the J call TRBJ2-7; no firm D call. Germline CDR1 SGHAT, CDR2 FQNNGV. CDR3 length: 13 amino acids. V lost 1 base to trimming and J lost 6 bases, with 10 bases between them.

This clone was observed a few times. The genes are TRBV19 and TRBJ2-4, with D uncertain. CDR1 is LNHDA and CDR2 is SQIVND in the germline V gene (reference sequence). The CDR3 totals 12 residues. The V end lost 1 base, the J end lost 2 bases, and 0 bases lay between the germline ends. The CDR3 reads CASSIAKNIQYF. The CDR3 nucleotides are TGTGCCAGTAGTATAGCCAAAAACATTCAGTACTTC. Full variable domain (missing parts from reference TRBV19 and TRBJ2-4): DGGITQSPKYLFRKEGQNVTLSCEQNLNHDAMYWYRQDPGQGLRLIYYSQIVNDFQKGDIAEGYSVSREKKESFPLTVTSAQKNPTAFYLCASSIAKNIQYFGAGTRLSVL.

This clone was seen a few times. The J gene is TRBJ1-1, the V gene TRBV29-1, with D tentatively TRBD1 (6 bases). CDR1 is SQVTM and CDR2 is ANQGSEA in the germline V gene. The V and J ends lost 4 bases and 1 base respectively, with 10 bases between them. The CDR3 is 13 residues long. CDR3 loop: CSVAVRGNTEAFF. As DNA, the CDR3 is TGCAGCGTTGCTGTCAGGGGGAACACTGAAGCTTTCTTT.

The chain employs TRBV28 and TRBJ2-7; D gene ambiguous. Looked up from germline, CDR1 is MDHEN and CDR2 is SYDVKM. Trimming removed 2 bases at V and 5 bases at J, with 4 bases between. This CDR3 has 11 residues. CDR3 DNA sequence: TGTGCCAGCAGTTTAGTTAACGAGCAGTACTTC. Amino acid sequence: CASSLVNEQYF.

This chain joins TRBV21-1 and TRBJ1-4; the tabulated D call, TRBD1, remains unverified against the DNA. TRBV21-1 is a listed pseudogene. This CDR3 has 15 amino acids. The CDR3 here is CASSTGTAYNEKLFF. CDR3 bases: TGTGCCAGCAGCACCGGGACAGCATATAATGAAAAACTGTTTTTT.

The rearrangement links TRBV5-4 to TRBJ1-4; a weak D match, TRBD1 (5 bases). This CDR3 is 14 amino acids long. The ends were cut back, 3 bases at V and 8 bases at J, with 14 bases in the middle. Germline V CDR1 and CDR2: SGHNT, YYREEE (reference sequence). The CDR3 sequence is CASSSATDGEKLFF. The CDR3 DNA reads TGTGCCAGCAGCTCCGCGACAGACGGGGAAAAACTGTTTTTT.

The chain uses TRBV11-2 and TRBJ2-1; D is perhaps TRBD2 (6 bases). Trimming pared 0 bases from V and 4 bases from J, leaving 16 bases between. The CDR3 has 17 amino acids. Germline-derived CDR1 and CDR2 are SGHAT and FQNNGV. CDR3 region: CASSLDRGLSPYNEQFF. CDR3 coding DNA: TGTGCCAGCAGCTTAGATCGGGGACTTTCCCCGTACAATGAGCAGTTCTTC.

This chain joins TRBV6-5 and TRBJ2-7; D is perhaps TRBD1 or TRBD2 (5 bases each). Trimming removed 7 bases at V and 3 bases at J, with 19 bases between. The germline CDR1 and CDR2 sequences are MNHEY and SVGAGI. This CDR3 comprises 15 residues. The DNA of the CDR3 is TGTGCCAGCACCATAGAGTGGGGCCGGGGCTACGAGCAGTACTTC. Its protein product is CASTIEWGRGYEQYF.

The chain joins TRBV5-4 to TRBJ2-5; TRBD2 aligns across 12 bases. Germline CDR1 SGHNT, CDR2 YYREEE (reference sequence). CDR3 size: 14 residues. Trimming took 4 bases from V and 5 from J; bases not matched to a gene: 3. DNA for the CDR3: TGTGCCAGCAGCCGGGGACTAGCGGGCGAGACCCAGTACTTC. This sequence encodes CASSRGLAGETQYF. The full variable domain, completed using reference TRBV5-4 and TRBJ2-5, is ETGVTQSPTHLIKTRGQQVTLRCSSQSGHNTVSWYQQALGQGPQFIFQYYREEENGRGNFPPRFSGLQFPNYSSELNVNALELDDSALYLCASSRGLAGETQYFGPGTRLLVL.

The rearrangement links TRBV12-3 or TRBV12-4 to TRBJ2-3, with D possibly being TRBD1 (5 bases). The CDR3 is made up of 13 amino acids. The germline V and J ends were trimmed by 7 bases and 5 bases, with 13 bases remaining between them. The CDR3 spells CASTRQSGDTQYF. The CDR3 DNA reads as TGTGCCAGCACCCGACAGAGTGGAGATACGCAGTATTTT.

CDR3 DNA: TGTGCCAGCAGTTTAGAGTTTTACACCTTC. Its translation: CASSLEFYTF. The chain is built from TRBV27 and TRBJ1-2, with D hard to call. CDR1 MNHEY and CDR2 SMNVEV come from the germline V gene (reference sequence). The CDR3 sequence is 10 residues long. V was trimmed by 2 bases and J by 11 bases, leaving 6 bases between them.

The gene calls are TRBV11-2 and TRBJ2-7; 9 bases are a match to TRBD1. Germline CDR1 reads SGHAT; CDR2 reads FQNNGV. The CDR3 contains 12 residues. J lost 7 bases, V lost 5 bases, and 3 bases had no gene match. For the CDR3, the DNA is TGTGCCAGCAGCACCGGGACAGGGGAGCAGTACTTC. It encodes CASSTGTGEQYF. Using reference TRBV11-2 and TRBJ2-7 for the parts outside the CDR3, the full variable domain is EAGVAQSPRYKIIEKRQSVAFWCNPISGHATLYWYQQILGQGPKLLIQFQNNGVVDDSQLPKDRFSAERLKGVDSTLKIQPAKLEDSAVYLCASSTGTGEQYFGPGTRLTVT.

The chain recombines TRBV2 with TRBJ2-3; TRBD2 matches at 14 bases. V gave up 1 base and J gave up 3 bases; unmatched junction bases: 3. The CDR3 is made up of 17 amino acids. Germline lookup yields CDR1 SNHLY and CDR2 FYNNEI. The CDR3 is CASSEGLAGGPTDTQYF. The CDR3 nucleotides read TGTGCCAGCAGTGAAGGACTAGCGGGAGGGCCAACAGATACGCAGTATTTT. Complete variable domain (other parts from reference TRBV2 and TRBJ2-3): EPEVTQTPSHQVTQMGQEVILRCVPISNHLYFYWYRQILGQKVEFLVSFYNNEISEKSEIFDDQFSVERPDGSNFTLKIRSTKLEDSAMYFCASSEGLAGGPTDTQYFGPGTRLTVL.

The chain joins TRBV6-2 or TRBV6-3 to TRBJ2-7, with 10 bases identical to TRBD2. V lost 0 bases and J lost 5; bases outside the gene matches: 4. CDR1 MNHEY and CDR2 SVGEGT come from the germline V gene. The CDR3 runs 15 residues. DNA for the CDR3: TGTGCCAGCAGTTACTCGCGGACTAGCGGTCACGAGCAGTACTTC. As protein: CASSYSRTSGHEQYF.

J is TRBJ2-1 and V is TRBV5-4; the match to TRBD2 covers 9 bases. Germline V gives CDR1 SGHNT, CDR2 YYREEE (reference sequence). V gave up 3 bases and J gave up 5 bases; unmatched junction bases: 3. The CDR3 contains 14 residues. This CDR3 reads CASSSRGGHNEQFF. CDR3 in DNA: TGTGCCAGCAGCTCGCGGGGGGGGCACAATGAGCAGTTCTTC.

V gene TRBV19 combines with J gene TRBJ1-1; D is possibly TRBD1 (5 bases). The V end was cut by 6 bases, the J end by 0 bases, with 14 bases between. This CDR3 has 15 residues. Germline V CDR1 and CDR2: LNHDA, SQIVND (reference sequence). The CDR3 region has the DNA TGTGCCAGTAGCCGAGGGGAGTTCATGAACACTGAAGCTTTCTTT. This codes for CASSRGEFMNTEAFF.

The rearrangement joins TRBV2 to TRBJ2-1, with D perhaps TRBD1 (7 bases). Trimming stripped 3 bases from V and 2 bases from J, with 14 bases between. This CDR3 comprises 16 residues. Germline lookup yields CDR1 SNHLY and CDR2 FYNNEI. The CDR3 sequence is CASSDPRRGPYNEQFF. In nucleotides, the CDR3 is TGTGCCAGCAGTGACCCGAGGAGGGGGCCCTACAATGAGCAGTTCTTC.